A selection of T cell receptor beta chains follows, all from one sample in a study of long-term antiretroviral therapy in people with HIV. The table came from immunoSEQ multiplex PCR; TCRdb's copy has only in-frame clones and leaves some out. Among 25,000 to 30,000 clones listed, 70% to 90% were seen once. This sample comprised unsorted PBMCs, obtained 0.8 years after starting antiretroviral therapy. These receptors came from a woman aged 25 to 39 with HIV. Both conserved end residues are part of each CDR3. The D gene is left open where the match is weak. Clone sizes are given selectively: once, few, many, or a class where the clone is expanded.

size	V	D	J	DNA	CDR3
.	TRBV5-1	.	TRBJ1-1	TGCGCCAGCAGCTTGGGTGGGGTTCGGACTGAAGCTTTCTTT	CASSLGGVRTEAFF
few	TRBV2	.	TRBJ1-6	TGTGCCAGCAGTGAAACAGGGAGTTATAATTCACCCCTCCACTTT	CASSETGSYNSPLHF
.	TRBV5-1	TRBD1	TRBJ2-3	TGCGCCAGCTCAACAGGGGATGTCGCAGATACGCAGTATTTT	CASSTGDVADTQYF
.	TRBV4-1	TRBD1	TRBJ2-1	TGCGCCAGCAGGCAAGGGAGGACAGGGGGCAAAAATGAGCAGTTCTTC	CASRQGRTGGKNEQFF
few	TRBV6-1	.	TRBJ1-2	TGTGCCAGCAGGACCCGTGGACAGTTCTATGGCTACACCTTC	CASRTRGQFYGYTF
.	TRBV4-1	.	TRBJ2-5	TGCGCCAGCAGCCAGGAAGCGGGTCCCTCCAGAGAGACCCAGTACTTC	CASSQEAGPSRETQYF
once	TRBV4-2	TRBD2	TRBJ2-7	TGTGCCAGCAGCCAGTCTAGCGGGGCCGACTACGAGCAGTACTTC	CASSQSSGADYEQYF
.	TRBV12-5	.	TRBJ1-1	TGTGCTAGTGTTGGGGAAGGGTGGACTGAAGCTTTCTTT	CASVGEGWTEAFF
.	TRBV5-5	.	TRBJ2-3	TGTGCCAGCAGGCTTTGGGATACGCAGTATTTT	CASRLWDTQYF
.	TRBV10-2	TRBD1	TRBJ1-3	TGCGCCAGCCGCGGCAGGGGGGAAGGAAACACCATATATTTT	CASRGRGEGNTIYF
few	TRBV7-2	.	TRBJ2-1	TGTGCCAGCAGCTTTGGAGGGCCCGGGGATGAGCAGTTCTTC	CASSFGGPGDEQFF
.	TRBV2	.	TRBJ1-1	TGTGCCAGCAGTGGTCGTCGGCAGGGCGGGTTCGTTACTGAAGCTTTCTTT	CASSGRRQGGFVTEAFF
.	TRBV5-1	TRBD2	TRBJ2-2	TGCGCCAGCACTCCTCCCGGGACTAGCGGGAACACCGGGGAGCTGTTTTTT	CASTPPGTSGNTGELFF
.	TRBV14	.	TRBJ1-2	TGTGCCAGCAGCGCAAGGGGTGGTGACTATGGCTACACCTTC	CASSARGGDYGYTF
.	TRBV6-5	.	TRBJ2-6	TGTGCCAGCAGTTACCGGGTTACTGGGGCCAACGTCCTGACTTTC	CASSYRVTGANVLTF
once	TRBV6-5	.	TRBJ1-4	TGTGCCAGCAGTTACTCCATTCAGGGCCCTGAAAAACTGTTTTTT	CASSYSIQGPEKLFF
.	TRBV18	.	TRBJ2-2	TGTGCCAGCTCCCCCCGGAGTGGCGGGGACACCGGGGAGCTGTTTTTT	CASSPRSGGDTGELFF
.	TRBV5-1	.	TRBJ1-2	TGCGCCAGCAGCTTGTCAGGGATGCCTAACTATGGCTACACCTTC	CASSLSGMPNYGYTF
.	TRBV6-6	TRBD1	TRBJ1-5	TGTGCCAGCACCACGGGACAGAGTCCCCAGCATTTT	CASTTGQSPQHF
.	TRBV7-3	.	TRBJ2-1	TGTGCCAGCAGCCCCCTTCACGGTGAGCAGTTCTTC	CASSPLHGEQFF
.	TRBV5-4	.	TRBJ2-1	TGTGCCAGCAGCTTAGGCGGGGCCGGGGCCTACAATGAGCAGTTCTTC	CASSLGGAGAYNEQFF
.	TRBV25-1	TRBD1	TRBJ1-2	TGTGCCAGCAGTGAAGTCCGGACAGGGATGGAAGGCTACACCTTC	CASSEVRTGMEGYTF
.	TRBV29-1	.	TRBJ1-2	TGCAGCGCGAGTCGGGACGGCTATGACACCTTC	CSASRDGYDTF
.	TRBV29-1	.	TRBJ1-1	TGCAGCGCCTCCCCCCCTGAAGCTTTCTTT	CSASPPEAFF
.	TRBV14	.	TRBJ2-7	TGTGCCAGCAGCCAAGATCTCCAGGGGGGAAAGTACTTC	CASSQDLQGGKYF
.	TRBV30	TRBD1	TRBJ1-5	TGTGCCTGGACCCGTGCCGGGACAGGGTACCAGCCCCAGCATTTT	CAWTRAGTGYQPQHF
.	TRBV7-2	.	TRBJ2-1	TGTGCCAGCAGCTTACGGAGCTCCTACAATGAGCAGTTCTTC	CASSLRSSYNEQFF
.	TRBV2	TRBD1	TRBJ1-1	TGTGCCAGCAGTGAAGTTAAGGGACAGGCCCTTAGAGCTTTCTTT	CASSEVKGQALRAFF
.	TRBV15	.	TRBJ2-5	TGTGCCACCAGCAGAGTACCCGGGGCGTCCTCGCGAGAGACCCAGTACTTC	CATSRVPGASSRETQYF